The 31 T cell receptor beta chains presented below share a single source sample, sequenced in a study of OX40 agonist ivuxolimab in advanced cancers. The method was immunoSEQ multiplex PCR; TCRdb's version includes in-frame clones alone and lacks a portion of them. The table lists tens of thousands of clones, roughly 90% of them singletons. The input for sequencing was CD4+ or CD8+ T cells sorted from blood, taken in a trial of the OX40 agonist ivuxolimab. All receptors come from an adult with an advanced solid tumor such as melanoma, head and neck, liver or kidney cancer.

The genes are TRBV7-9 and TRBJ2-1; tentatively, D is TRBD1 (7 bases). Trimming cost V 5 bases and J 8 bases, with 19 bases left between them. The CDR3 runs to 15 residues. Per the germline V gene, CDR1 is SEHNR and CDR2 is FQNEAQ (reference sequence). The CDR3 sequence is CASSPDRWGLDEQFF. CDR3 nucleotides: TGTGCCAGCAGCCCGGACAGGTGGGGACTCGATGAGCAGTTCTTC.

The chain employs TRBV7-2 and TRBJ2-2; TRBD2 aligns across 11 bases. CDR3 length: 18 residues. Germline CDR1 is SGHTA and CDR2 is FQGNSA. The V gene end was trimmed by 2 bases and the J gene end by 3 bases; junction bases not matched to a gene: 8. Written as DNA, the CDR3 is TGTGCCAGCAGCTTACCCGCCCGGACTAGCGGGTACACCGGGGAGCTGTTTTTT. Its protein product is CASSLPARTSGYTGELFF.

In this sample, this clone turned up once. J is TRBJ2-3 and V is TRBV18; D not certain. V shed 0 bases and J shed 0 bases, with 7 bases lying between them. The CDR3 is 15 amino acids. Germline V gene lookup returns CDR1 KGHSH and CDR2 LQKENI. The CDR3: CASSPPGFSTDTQYF. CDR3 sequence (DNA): TGTGCCAGCTCACCACCGGGCTTTAGCACAGATACGCAGTATTTT.

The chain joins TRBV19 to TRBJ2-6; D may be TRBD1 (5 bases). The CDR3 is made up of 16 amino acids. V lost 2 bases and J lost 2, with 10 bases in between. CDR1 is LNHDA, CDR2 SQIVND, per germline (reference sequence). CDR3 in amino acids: CASSIPGRAGANVLTF. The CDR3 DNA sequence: TGTGCCAGTAGTATACCTGGCAGGGCTGGGGCCAACGTCCTGACTTTC.

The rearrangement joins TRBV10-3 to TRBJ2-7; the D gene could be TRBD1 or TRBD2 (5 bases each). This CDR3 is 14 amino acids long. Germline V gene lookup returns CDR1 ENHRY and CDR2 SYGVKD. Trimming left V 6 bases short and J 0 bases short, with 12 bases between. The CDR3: CAISARDPSYEQYF. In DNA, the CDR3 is TGTGCCATCAGCGCTCGGGACCCCTCCTACGAGCAGTACTTC.

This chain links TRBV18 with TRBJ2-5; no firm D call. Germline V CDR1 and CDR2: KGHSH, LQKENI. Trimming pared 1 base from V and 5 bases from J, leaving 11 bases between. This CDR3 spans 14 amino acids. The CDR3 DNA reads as TGTGCCAGCTCACCACTCGGTCTTAGTGAGACCCAGTACTTC. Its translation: CASSPLGLSETQYF.

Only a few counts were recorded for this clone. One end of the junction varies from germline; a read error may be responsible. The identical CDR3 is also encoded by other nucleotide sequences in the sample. CDR3 loop: CGRVGGDEQYF. The DNA for the CDR3 is TGCGGGCGGGTGGGGGGCGACGAGCAGTACTTC. V gene TRBV30 combines with J gene TRBJ2-7, with D perhaps TRBD1 or TRBD2 (6 bases each). This CDR3 is built from 11 residues. Germline V CDR1 and CDR2: GTSNPN, SVGIG (reference sequence).

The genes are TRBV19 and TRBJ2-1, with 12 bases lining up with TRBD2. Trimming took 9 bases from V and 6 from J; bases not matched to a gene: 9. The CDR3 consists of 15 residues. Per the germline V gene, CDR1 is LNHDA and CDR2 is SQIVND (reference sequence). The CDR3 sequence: CASSRLAGVSNEQFF. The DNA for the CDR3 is TGTGCCAGCTCTCGACTAGCGGGAGTGTCCAATGAGCAGTTCTTC.

The CDR3 DNA reads as TGTGCCAGCAGCCCTCACGCGCTCCAAGAGACCCAGTACTTC. Translating it yields CASSPHALQETQYF. The V call is TRBV9, the J call TRBJ2-5; D uncertain. V lost 4 bases to trimming and J lost 1 base, with 11 bases between them. Per germline, CDR1 SGDLS and CDR2 YYNGEE. The CDR3 loop spans 14 amino acids.

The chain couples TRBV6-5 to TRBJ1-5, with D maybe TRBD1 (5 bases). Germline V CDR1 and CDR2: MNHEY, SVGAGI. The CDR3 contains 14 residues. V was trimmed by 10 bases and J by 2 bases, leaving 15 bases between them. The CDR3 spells CATERDGRNQPQHF. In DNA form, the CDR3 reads TGTGCCACCGAGCGGGACGGACGCAATCAGCCCCAGCATTTT.

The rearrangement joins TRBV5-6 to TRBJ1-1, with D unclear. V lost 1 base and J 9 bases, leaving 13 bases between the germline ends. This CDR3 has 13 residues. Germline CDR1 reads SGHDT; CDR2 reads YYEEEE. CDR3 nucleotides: TGTGCCAGCAGCTTGAGCTCCGGCCGACAAGCTTTCTTT. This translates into CASSLSSGRQAFF.

As DNA, the CDR3 is TGTGCCAGCAGTACACAAGGACTAGCGGGAGGGCATCGGAGCGGTGAGCAGTTCTTC. Protein product: CASSTQGLAGGHRSGEQFF. The rearrangement links TRBV28 to TRBJ2-1, with 15 positions matching TRBD2. Trimming cost V 5 bases and J 9 bases; bases outside gene matches: 17. The germline V gene has CDR1 MDHEN and CDR2 SYDVKM. This CDR3 region has 19 residues. The entire variable domain, with the rest obtained from reference TRBV28 and TRBJ2-1, is as follows: DVKVTQSSRYLVKRTGEKVFLECVQDMDHENMFWYRQDPGLGLRLIYFSYDVKMKEKGDIPEGYSVSREKKERFSLILESASTNQTSMYLCASSTQGLAGGHRSGEQFFGPGTRLTVL.

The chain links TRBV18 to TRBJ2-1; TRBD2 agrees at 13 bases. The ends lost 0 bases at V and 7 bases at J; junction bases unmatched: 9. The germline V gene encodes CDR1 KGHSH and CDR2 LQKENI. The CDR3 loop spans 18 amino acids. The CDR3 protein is CASSPPKPLGLAGNEQFF. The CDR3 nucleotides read TGTGCCAGCTCACCACCGAAGCCCTTGGGACTAGCGGGGAATGAGCAGTTCTTC.

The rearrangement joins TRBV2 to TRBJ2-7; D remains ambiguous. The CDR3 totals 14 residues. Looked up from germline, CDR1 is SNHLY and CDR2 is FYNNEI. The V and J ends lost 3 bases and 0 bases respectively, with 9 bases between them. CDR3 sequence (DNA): TGTGCCAGCAGTGATGGCATTCCCTCCTACGAGCAGTACTTC. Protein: CASSDGIPSYEQYF.

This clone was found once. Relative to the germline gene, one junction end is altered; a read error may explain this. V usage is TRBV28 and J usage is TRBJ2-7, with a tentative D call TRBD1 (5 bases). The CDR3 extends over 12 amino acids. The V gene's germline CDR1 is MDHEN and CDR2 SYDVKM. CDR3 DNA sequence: TGTGCCATCAGTGAGTCTAGGGGAGAGCAGTACTTC. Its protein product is CAISESRGEQYF.

CDR3 DNA: TGTGCCTGGAGCTGGCAGGGGACTGATACGCAGTATTTT. This codes for CAWSWQGTDTQYF. The J gene is TRBJ2-3, the V gene TRBV30; D assignment may be TRBD1 or TRBD2 (6 bases each). The ends were cut back, 3 bases at V and 6 bases at J, with 13 bases in the middle. The CDR3 is made up of 13 amino acids. Germline V CDR1 and CDR2: GTSNPN, SVGIG (reference sequence).

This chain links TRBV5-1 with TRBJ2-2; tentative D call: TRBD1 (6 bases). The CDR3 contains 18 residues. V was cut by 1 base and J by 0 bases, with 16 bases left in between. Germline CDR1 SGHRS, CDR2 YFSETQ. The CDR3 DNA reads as TGCGCCAGCAGCTTGAGGGGGACCGGGACACCGAACACCGGGGAGCTGTTTTTT. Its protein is CASSLRGTGTPNTGELFF. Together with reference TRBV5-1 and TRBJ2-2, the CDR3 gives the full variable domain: KAGVTQTPRYLIKTRGQQVTLSCSPISGHRSVSWYQQTPGQGLQFLFEYFSETQRNKGNFPGRFSGRQFSNSRSEMNVSTLELGDSALYLCASSLRGTGTPNTGELFFGEGSRLTVL.

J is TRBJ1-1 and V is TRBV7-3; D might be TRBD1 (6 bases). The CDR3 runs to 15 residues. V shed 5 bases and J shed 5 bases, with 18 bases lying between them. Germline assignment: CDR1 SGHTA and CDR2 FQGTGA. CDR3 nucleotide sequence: TGTGCCAGCAGCCGAGAAGGGGGAAAAGGTACTGAAGCTTTCTTT. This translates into CASSREGGKGTEAFF.

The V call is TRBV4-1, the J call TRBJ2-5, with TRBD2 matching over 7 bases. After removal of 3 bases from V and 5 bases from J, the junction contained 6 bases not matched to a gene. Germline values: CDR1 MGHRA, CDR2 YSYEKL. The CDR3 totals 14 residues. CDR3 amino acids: CASSQLRGSETQYF. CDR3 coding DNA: TGCGCCAGCAGCCAGCTACGCGGGAGTGAGACCCAGTACTTC.

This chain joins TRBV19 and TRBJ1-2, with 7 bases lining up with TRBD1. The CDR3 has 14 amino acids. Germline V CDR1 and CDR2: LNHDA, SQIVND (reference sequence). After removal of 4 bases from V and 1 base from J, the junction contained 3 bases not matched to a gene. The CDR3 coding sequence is TGTGCCAGTAGTACGGGACAGAATAACTATGGCTACACCTTC. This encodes CASSTGQNNYGYTF.

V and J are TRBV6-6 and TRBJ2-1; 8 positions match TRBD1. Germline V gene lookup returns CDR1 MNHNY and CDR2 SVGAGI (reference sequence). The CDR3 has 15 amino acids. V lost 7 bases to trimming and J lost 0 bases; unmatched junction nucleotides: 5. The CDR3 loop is CASMGQDSSYNEQFF. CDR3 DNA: TGTGCCAGCATGGGACAGGATAGCTCCTACAATGAGCAGTTCTTC.

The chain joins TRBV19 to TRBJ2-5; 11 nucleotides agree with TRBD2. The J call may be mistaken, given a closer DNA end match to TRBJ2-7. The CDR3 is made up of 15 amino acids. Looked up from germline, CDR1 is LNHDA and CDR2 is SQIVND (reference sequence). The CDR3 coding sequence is TGTGCCAGTAGTCCAACTAGCGGGAGCTCCTACGAGCAGTACTTC. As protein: CASSPTSGSSYEQYF.

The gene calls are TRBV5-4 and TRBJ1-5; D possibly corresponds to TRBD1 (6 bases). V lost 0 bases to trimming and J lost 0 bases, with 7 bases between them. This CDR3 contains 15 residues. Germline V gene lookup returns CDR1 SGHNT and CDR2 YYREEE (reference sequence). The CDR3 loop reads CASSLGTASNQPQHF. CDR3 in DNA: TGTGCCAGCAGCTTGGGGACAGCTAGCAATCAGCCCCAGCATTTT.

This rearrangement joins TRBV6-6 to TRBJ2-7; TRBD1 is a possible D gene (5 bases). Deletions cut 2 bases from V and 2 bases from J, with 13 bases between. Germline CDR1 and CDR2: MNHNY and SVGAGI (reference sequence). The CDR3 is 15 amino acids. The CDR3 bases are TGTGCCAGCAGTTACGGGCCGAGACAGACCTACGAGCAGTACTTC. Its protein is CASSYGPRQTYEQYF.

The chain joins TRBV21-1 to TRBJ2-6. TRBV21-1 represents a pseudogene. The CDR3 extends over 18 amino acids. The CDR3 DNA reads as TGTGCCAGCAGCAAAGCGGTGCTCTTGGCGTCTGGGGCCAACGTCCTGACTTTC. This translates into CASSKAVLLASGANVLTF.

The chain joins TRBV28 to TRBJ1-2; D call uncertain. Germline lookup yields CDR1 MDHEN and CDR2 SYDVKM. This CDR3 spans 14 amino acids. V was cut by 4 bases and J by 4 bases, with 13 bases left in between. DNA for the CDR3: TGTGCCAGCAGTTCTCCGGGGAGACGCTATGGCTACACCTTC. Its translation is CASSSPGRRYGYTF.

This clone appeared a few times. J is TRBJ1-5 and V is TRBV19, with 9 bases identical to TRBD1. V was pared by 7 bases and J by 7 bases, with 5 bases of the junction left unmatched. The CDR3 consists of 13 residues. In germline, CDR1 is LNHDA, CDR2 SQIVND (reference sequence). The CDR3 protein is CASTWDRVQPQHF. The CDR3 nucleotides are TGTGCCAGTACCTGGGACAGGGTGCAGCCCCAGCATTTT.

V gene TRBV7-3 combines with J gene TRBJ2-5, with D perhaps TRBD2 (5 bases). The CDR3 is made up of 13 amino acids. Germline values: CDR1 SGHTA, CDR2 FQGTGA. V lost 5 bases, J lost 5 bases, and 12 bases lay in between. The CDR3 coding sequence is TGTGCCAGCAGCCGGGGAATGGGGGAGACCCAGTACTTC. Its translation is CASSRGMGETQYF.

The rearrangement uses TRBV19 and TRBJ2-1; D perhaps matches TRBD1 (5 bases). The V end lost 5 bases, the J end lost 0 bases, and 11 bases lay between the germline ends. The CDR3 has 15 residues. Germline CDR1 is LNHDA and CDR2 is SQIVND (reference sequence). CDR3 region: CASSLGPSSYNEQFF. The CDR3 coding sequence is TGTGCCAGTAGTCTGGGGCCCAGCTCCTACAATGAGCAGTTCTTC.

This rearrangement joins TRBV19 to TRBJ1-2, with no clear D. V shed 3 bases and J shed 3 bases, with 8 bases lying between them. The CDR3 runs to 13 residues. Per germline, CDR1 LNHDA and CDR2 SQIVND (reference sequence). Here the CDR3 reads CASSIRADYGYTF. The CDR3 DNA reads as TGTGCCAGTAGTATTCGCGCGGACTATGGCTACACCTTC.

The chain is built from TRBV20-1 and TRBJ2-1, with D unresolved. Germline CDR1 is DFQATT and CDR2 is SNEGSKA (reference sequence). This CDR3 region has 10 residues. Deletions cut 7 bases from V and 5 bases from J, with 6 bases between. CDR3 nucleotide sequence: TGCAGTGGGTTAGACAATGAGCAGTTCTTC. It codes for CSGLDNEQFF.